These 24 T cell receptor beta chains were sequenced from one sample in a study of T-cell memory formation after mild COVID-19. TCRdb ran MiXCR on the 5' RACE reads and lists one entry per CDR3 protein. The sample lists approximately 400,000 distinct CDR3 sequences, more than 15% occurring once. The sequenced material came from PBMCs or a T cell subset sorted from them (not recorded which). Receptor source: a young man who had mild COVID-19 (a few samples of this study predate the infection). Cell type and time point are not known.

V is TRBV5-1 and J is TRBJ1-2, with D maybe TRBD1 (6 bases). The germline CDR1 and CDR2 sequences are SGHRS and YFSETQ. With 7 bases removed from V and 0 bases from J, the gap between germline ends came to 10 bases. The CDR3 is made up of 13 amino acids. CDR3 nucleotides: TGCGCCAGCGGACAGACGCCTAACTATGGCTACACCTTC. Amino acids: CASGQTPNYGYTF.

V and J are TRBV7-2 and TRBJ2-2; D gene unclear. The CDR3 sequence is 15 residues long. Looked up from germline, CDR1 is SGHTA and CDR2 is FQGNSA. The V and J ends lost 2 bases and 4 bases respectively, with 11 bases between them. CDR3: CASSLIIGSTGELFF. CDR3 DNA sequence: TGTGCCAGCAGCTTAATAATTGGGTCCACCGGGGAGCTGTTTTTT.

The table lists this clonotype with a few counts. The chain is built from TRBV11-2 and TRBJ2-3, with 10 nucleotides matching TRBD2. V gave up 0 bases and J gave up 3 bases; unmatched junction bases: 6. Germline loops: CDR1 SGHAT, CDR2 FQNNGV. The CDR3 sequence is 17 residues long. In DNA form, the CDR3 reads TGTGCCAGCAGCTTAGAGTTCTCTAGCGGGGGAACAGATACGCAGTATTTT. Its protein is CASSLEFSSGGTDTQYF.

This clonotype turned up a few times. The CDR3 DNA reads as TGTGCCAGCAGTTTAGTAGGGGGCGCATCCGGTGGCTACACCTTC. Its translation: CASSLVGGASGGYTF. The chain has TRBV27 and TRBJ1-2; 7 bases match TRBD1. CDR3 length equals 15 residues. V shed 2 bases and J 7 bases; nucleotides not matched to a gene: 10. Germline-derived CDR1 and CDR2 are MNHEY and SMNVEV (reference sequence).

The rearrangement links TRBV20-1 to TRBJ1-2; D ambiguous. Looked up from germline, CDR1 is DFQATT and CDR2 is SNEGSKA (reference sequence). The CDR3 has 10 amino acids. V gave up 1 base and J gave up 7 bases, with 4 bases separating them. The CDR3 DNA reads as TGCAGTGCTAGAGGCCCTGGCTACACCTTC. This codes for CSARGPGYTF.

This clonotype was counted a few times. The rearrangement joins TRBV15 to TRBJ1-2, with D perhaps TRBD1 (5 bases). The CDR3 totals 13 residues. CDR1 and CDR2 (germline): LNHNV, YYDKDF (reference sequence). The ends were cut back, 4 bases at V and 8 bases at J, with 14 bases in the middle. CDR3 amino acids: CATSNPGPWGYTF. DNA of the CDR3: TGTGCCACCAGCAACCCGGGACCTTGGGGCTACACCTTC.

The sample holds many counts of this clonotype. The chain employs TRBV6-5 and TRBJ1-2, with D possibly TRBD1 on 5 matching bases. The CDR3 extends over 14 amino acids. Germline CDR1 and CDR2: MNHEY and SVGAGI. V lost 2 bases and J lost 8, with 15 bases in between. The CDR3 region is CASSYGTHAGGYTF. The CDR3 DNA follows: TGTGCCAGCAGTTACGGGACCCACGCGGGGGGCTACACCTTC.

This sequence joins TRBV6-5 and TRBJ1-2, with a tentative D call TRBD1 (5 bases). Trimming removed 6 bases at V and 2 bases at J, with 19 bases between. This CDR3 comprises 16 residues. The V gene's germline CDR1 is MNHEY and CDR2 SVGAGI. The CDR3 reads CASRRIRLGENYGYTF. The CDR3, as DNA: TGTGCCAGCAGGCGAATCCGATTAGGGGAAAACTATGGCTACACCTTC.

This clonotype has more than one count but fewer than ten. The junction departs from germline at one end; a sequencing error may be responsible. The chain uses TRBV7-7 and TRBJ2-1; 8 bases are shared with TRBD1. The CDR3 loop spans 15 amino acids. Per germline, CDR1 SSHAT and CDR2 FNYEAQ (reference sequence). The CDR3 region has the DNA TGTGCTAGCAGCCTCGACAGGGGATCGGGAAATGAGCAGTTCTTC. Its protein is CASSLDRGSGNEQFF. Full variable domain (missing parts from reference TRBV7-7 and TRBJ2-1): GAGVSQSPRYKVTKRGQDVTLRCDPISSHATLYWYQQALGQGPEFLTYFNYEAQPDKSGLPSDRFSAERPEGSISTLTIQRTEQRDSAMYRCASSLDRGSGNEQFFGPGTRLTVL.

V and J are TRBV7-9 and TRBJ1-1, with 7 bases matching TRBD1. Germline CDR1 is SEHNR and CDR2 is FQNEAQ (reference sequence). CDR3 length: 15 amino acids. V was clipped by 0 bases and J by 4 bases; unmatched bases: 5. The CDR3 here is CASSLAQGGGTEAFF. The CDR3 bases are TGTGCCAGCAGCTTAGCGCAAGGGGGCGGCACTGAAGCTTTCTTT.

In this sample, this clonotype turned up a few times. The chain carries TRBV6-2 or TRBV6-3 and TRBJ2-5; D is perhaps TRBD2 (6 bases). Germline lookup yields CDR1 MNHEY and CDR2 SVGEGT. The germline V and J ends were trimmed by 8 bases and 1 base, with 14 bases remaining between them. CDR3 length equals 14 residues. The CDR3 DNA is TGTGCCAGCGGCAATATCGGGGGCCAAGAGACCCAGTACTTC. It translates to CASGNIGGQETQYF.

This chain joins TRBV6-1 and TRBJ1-1, with 9 positions matching TRBD1. Germline lookup yields CDR1 MNHNS and CDR2 SASEGT. This CDR3 region has 14 residues. With 6 bases clipped from V and 3 bases from J, the junction kept 5 bases outside the gene matches. The DNA for the CDR3 is TGTGCCAGCAGGGGACAGGGAGGATACACTGAAGCTTTCTTT. Translation: CASRGQGGYTEAFF.

This chain uses TRBV20-1 with TRBJ2-5; D is unclear. The V gene's germline CDR1 is DFQATT and CDR2 SNEGSKA (reference sequence). The CDR3 length is 11 residues. Trimming shortened V by 4 bases and J by 5 bases, and 8 bases separated the two germline ends. CDR3 residues: CSAMSRETQYF. The CDR3 region has the DNA TGCAGTGCTATGTCGCGGGAGACCCAGTACTTC.

The CDR3 sequence: CASSQFNNPEAFF. In nucleotides, the CDR3 is TGTGCCAGCAGCCAATTTAATAACCCTGAAGCTTTCTTT. The chain joins TRBV16 to TRBJ1-1; D not resolved. Trimming removed 1 base from V and 6 bases from J, with 9 bases in between. The CDR3 is 13 amino acids. CDR1 is KGHSY, CDR2 FQNENV, per germline.

This clonotype was counted at least ten times. The CDR3 DNA reads as TGCGCCAGCAGCTTGGTGGGTTTTGAGCAGTTCTTC. It is translated as CASSLVGFEQFF. J is TRBJ2-1 and V is TRBV5-1; D gene unclear. CDR3 length: 12 residues. Trimming stripped 0 bases from V and 9 bases from J, with 7 bases between. Germline CDR1 and CDR2: SGHRS and YFSETQ.

This clonotype has a single count. This chain links TRBV7-2 with TRBJ2-7; TRBD1 aligns across 9 bases. The V gene's germline CDR1 is SGHTA and CDR2 FQGNSA. The V gene end was trimmed by 4 bases and the J gene end by 4 bases; junction bases not matched to a gene: 14. CDR3 length: 17 amino acids. CDR3 sequence: CASSSAITGGAGYEQYF. CDR3 in DNA: TGTGCCAGCAGCTCAGCTATAACAGGGGGCGCCGGATACGAGCAGTACTTC.

CDR3 residues: CASSPQEKLFF. CDR3 sequence (DNA): TGTGCCAGCAGCCCCCAAGAAAAACTGTTTTTT. V usage is TRBV5-7 and J usage is TRBJ1-4, with D unclear. TRBV5-7 is sorted into the ORF group, with uncertain function. V shed 4 bases and J shed 8 bases, with 6 bases lying between them. CDR3 length: 11 residues.

CDR3 in amino acids: CASSLEWADTEAFF. The CDR3 DNA sequence: TGTGCCAGCAGCTTAGAATGGGCCGACACTGAAGCTTTCTTT. V usage is TRBV7-2 and J usage is TRBJ1-1; D gene ambiguous. Trimming stripped 1 base from V and 3 bases from J, with 9 bases between. CDR3 length: 14 amino acids. Germline assignment: CDR1 SGHTA and CDR2 FQGNSA.

The chain links TRBV7-9 to TRBJ2-1; D is possibly TRBD1 (5 bases). Trimming shortened V by 3 bases and J by 5 bases, and 11 bases separated the two germline ends. The CDR3 has 14 amino acids. CDR1 is SEHNR, CDR2 FQNEAQ, per germline (reference sequence). As DNA, the CDR3 is TGTGCCAGCAGCTTCAGGGAAACTAACAATGAGCAGTTCTTC. Its protein is CASSFRETNNEQFF.

Details on this clonotype: The junction differs from germline at one of its ends, possibly a read error. The V and J genes are TRBV7-7 and TRBJ2-2; weak D call: TRBD2 (6 bases). This CDR3 comprises 14 residues. CDR1 and CDR2 from the germline V gene are SSHAT and FNYEAQ (reference sequence). Here the CDR3 DNA reads TGTGCTAGCAGAGGGGACTTCTACACCGGGGAGCTGTTTTTT. It encodes CASRGDFYTGELFF.

V gene TRBV4-1 combines with J gene TRBJ1-5; TRBD1 might be the D (5 bases). The CDR3 is 19 amino acids. Trimming took 0 bases from V and 0 from J, leaving 18 bases between them. Germline V gene sequence: CDR1 MGHRA, CDR2 YSYEKL. CDR3 in amino acids: CASSQDTPGRVDSNQPQHF. CDR3 DNA sequence: TGCGCCAGCAGCCAAGATACCCCGGGCAGGGTGGATAGCAATCAGCCCCAGCATTTT.

This clonotype was seen more than once but under ten times. The V call is TRBV7-2, the J call TRBJ2-2; 7 bases align to TRBD1. Germline values: CDR1 SGHTA, CDR2 FQGNSA. CDR3 size: 15 residues. Losses at the gene ends were 5 bases for V and 2 bases for J; bases not matched to a gene: 5. The chain's CDR3 is CASSPDRDNTGELFF. Written as DNA, the CDR3 is TGTGCCAGCAGCCCCGACAGGGATAACACCGGGGAGCTGTTTTTT.

This clonotype was recorded a few times. The junction and the germline gene differ at one end; a read error may be behind it. The V and J genes are TRBV5-1 and TRBJ2-5, with 9 bases matching TRBD2. This CDR3 is 17 amino acids long. CDR1 and CDR2 (germline): SGHRS, YFSETQ. The CDR3 is CASSPSLAGGFPENQYF. The CDR3 nucleotides are TGCGCCAGCAGCCCCTCACTAGCGGGCGGTTTCCCCGAGAACCAGTACTTC.

This clonotype was detected once. The rearrangement joins TRBV20-1 to TRBJ1-3; D is possibly TRBD1 (5 bases). Germline-derived CDR1 and CDR2 are DFQATT and SNEGSKA (reference sequence). Trimming left V 3 bases short and J 4 bases short, with 10 bases between. This CDR3 spans 13 amino acids. The CDR3 coding sequence is TGCAGTGCTAGTCGTGGGACCGGAAACACCATATATTTT. Its protein is CSASRGTGNTIYF.